This passage covers 19 T cell receptor beta chains from one sample sequenced in a study of T cell responses to AZD1222 COVID-19 vaccine. Sequenced by immunoSEQ multiplex PCR; TCRdb stores in-frame clones only, minus some. Of 100,000 to 120,000 clones in the sample, over 90% were seen once. The input for sequencing was peripheral blood, taken 28 days after the second AZD1222 dose. These receptor sequences come from an adult who received the AZD1222 COVID-19 vaccine.

This clone has a handful of counts. The CDR3 is CAWEEGSGNTIYF. For the CDR3, the DNA is TGTGCCTGGGAAGAGGGGTCTGGAAACACCATATATTTT. This chain links TRBV30 with TRBJ1-3; tentative D call: TRBD1 (5 bases). The germline V gene encodes CDR1 GTSNPN and CDR2 SVGIG (reference sequence). V gave up 5 bases and J gave up 1 base, with 9 bases separating them. This CDR3 contains 13 residues.

V is TRBV28 and J is TRBJ2-1; 9 nucleotides line up with TRBD2. This CDR3 spans 14 amino acids. The V segment lost 3 bases and the J segment 4 bases; nucleotides outside the gene matches: 1. Germline V gene data show CDR1 as MDHEN and CDR2 as SYDVKM. In nucleotides, the CDR3 is TGTGCCAGCAGTTTGCGGGAGGGGTACAATGAGCAGTTCTTC. It codes for CASSLREGYNEQFF.

This clone occurred once. This chain links TRBV4-1 with TRBJ2-1; 7 nucleotides align to TRBD1. Germline CDR1 MGHRA, CDR2 YSYEKL. This CDR3 spans 16 amino acids. J gave up 10 bases and V 0 bases, and 12 bases lay outside the gene matches. The CDR3, as DNA: TGCGCCAGCAGCCAAGATCTGGGACAGTTCCTTAGAGAGCAGTTCTTC. Translated: CASSQDLGQFLREQFF.

V and J are TRBV6-5 and TRBJ1-2; D might be TRBD1 (6 bases). V was trimmed by 5 bases and J by 6 bases, leaving 16 bases between them. The CDR3 length is 14 residues. Germline lookup yields CDR1 MNHEY and CDR2 SVGAGI. CDR3 loop: CASSPRGGGNGYTF. DNA for the CDR3: TGTGCCAGCAGTCCAAGGGGAGGGGGGAATGGCTACACCTTC.

Concerning this clone: A read error may account for a junction end that differs from germline. This rearrangement joins TRBV29-1 to TRBJ1-1; possibly TRBD1 for D (5 bases). The length of the CDR3 is 13 residues. Germline values: CDR1 SQVTM, CDR2 ANQGSEA. The CDR3 DNA is TGCAGCGTTGAATGGGGGGGGAACATTGAAGCTTTCTTT. Translation gives CSVEWGGNIEAFF. The full variable domain, rest sourced from reference TRBV29-1 and TRBJ1-1, is SAVISQKPSRDICQRGTSLTIQCQVDSQVTMMFWYRQQPGQSLTLIATANQGSEATYESGFVIDKFPISRPNLTFSTLTVSNMSPEDSSIYLCSVEWGGNIEAFFGQGTRLTVV.

The chain links TRBV7-9 to TRBJ2-5, with 11 bases matching TRBD2. Germline V CDR1 and CDR2: SEHNR, FQNEAQ (reference sequence). The CDR3 spans 14 residues. The ends lost 9 bases at V and 7 bases at J; junction bases unmatched: 10. CDR3 nucleotide sequence: TGTGCCAGTGAGACTAGCGGGGCCGCCGGGACCCAGTACTTC. It specifies CASETSGAAGTQYF.

V is TRBV7-9 and J is TRBJ1-2, with D possibly matching TRBD1 (5 bases). The CDR3 loop spans 15 amino acids. The germline CDR1 and CDR2 sequences are SEHNR and FQNEAQ (reference sequence). With 1 base removed from V and 5 bases from J, the gap between germline ends came to 14 bases. CDR3 protein: CASSLGPGTLYGYTF. CDR3 DNA: TGTGCCAGCAGCTTAGGGCCGGGGACGCTTTATGGCTACACCTTC.

The genes are TRBV18 and TRBJ2-7; D gene ambiguous. CDR3 size: 13 residues. The V gene's germline CDR1 is KGHSH and CDR2 LQKENI. V was clipped by 2 bases and J by 5 bases, with 10 bases between them. The CDR3 nucleotides read TGTGCCAGCTCACCATTCGGCAGGAACGAGCAGTACTTC. Amino acids: CASSPFGRNEQYF.

This chain uses TRBV5-1 with TRBJ1-4; D is uncertain. The CDR3 has 14 amino acids. With 3 bases removed from V and 11 bases from J, the gap between germline ends came to 17 bases. Germline values: CDR1 SGHRS, CDR2 YFSETQ. CDR3 sequence: CASSSSAGAAKLFF. CDR3 nucleotide sequence: TGCGCCAGCAGCTCCTCGGCGGGTGCAGCGAAACTGTTTTTT. The full variable domain, in which reference TRBV5-1 and TRBJ1-4 provide the parts outside the CDR3, is KAGVTQTPRYLIKTRGQQVTLSCSPISGHRSVSWYQQTPGQGLQFLFEYFSETQRNKGNFPGRFSGRQFSNSRSEMNVSTLELGDSALYLCASSSSAGAAKLFFGSGTQLSVL.

The chain carries TRBV19 and TRBJ1-2, with 10 bases identical to TRBD1. This CDR3 comprises 15 residues. Germline-derived CDR1 and CDR2 are LNHDA and SQIVND (reference sequence). The V and J ends lost 6 bases and 4 bases, in that order; junction bases with no gene match: 8. CDR3 coding DNA: TGTGCCAGTAGACTGGACAGGGGGATAACCTATGGCTACACCTTC. It specifies CASRLDRGITYGYTF.

The chain has TRBV2 and TRBJ1-6, with 8 bases lining up with TRBD1. The CDR3 consists of 17 residues. Germline assignment: CDR1 SNHLY and CDR2 FYNNEI. V lost 7 bases, J lost 4 bases, and 12 bases stayed unmatched. CDR3 DNA: TGTGCCAGCAAGCCGACACAGGGGGTGGCGTATAATTCACCCCTCCACTTT. Protein: CASKPTQGVAYNSPLHF.

The chain joins TRBV3-1 (or the pseudogene TRBV3-2) to TRBJ2-7; 10 bases map to TRBD2. The V and J ends lost 4 bases and 9 bases, in that order; junction bases with no gene match: 6. CDR1 and CDR2 from the germline V gene are LGHDT and YNNKEL (reference sequence). The CDR3 covers 13 residues. CDR3 residues: CASSPGSSGGQYF. CDR3 bases: TGTGCCAGCAGCCCAGGGTCTAGCGGGGGGCAGTACTTC.

The gene calls are TRBV5-5 and TRBJ2-1, with 10 bases lining up with TRBD2. Germline V gives CDR1 SGHKS, CDR2 YYEKEE (reference sequence). The CDR3 loop spans 15 amino acids. The ends lost 5 bases at V and 5 bases at J; junction bases unmatched: 7. The CDR3 is CASSYGLADDNEQFF. Written as DNA, the CDR3 is TGTGCCAGCAGTTACGGACTAGCGGATGACAATGAGCAGTTCTTC.

This rearrangement joins TRBV15 to TRBJ1-5; weak D call: TRBD1 (6 bases). This CDR3 spans 14 amino acids. From germline, CDR1 is LNHNV and CDR2 YYDKDF (reference sequence). V was shortened by 5 bases and J by 3 bases, with 11 bases between the two germline ends. CDR3 amino acids: CATSGGPPNQPQHF. CDR3 nucleotides: TGTGCCACCAGCGGGGGGCCCCCCAATCAGCCCCAGCATTTT. The variable domain in full, completed from reference TRBV15 and TRBJ1-5, reads DAMVIQNPRYQVTQFGKPVTLSCSQTLNHNVMYWYQQKSSQAPKLLFHYYDKDFNNEADTPDNFQSRRPNTSFCFLDIRSPGLGDTAMYLCATSGGPPNQPQHFGDGTRLSIL.

This clone was observed a handful of times. This chain links TRBV5-1 with TRBJ2-5; 8 bases line up with TRBD2. V lost 0 bases, J lost 4 bases, and 5 bases stayed unmatched. Germline V gene sequence: CDR1 SGHRS, CDR2 YFSETQ. This CDR3 has 15 residues. Written as DNA, the CDR3 is TGCGCCAGCAGCTTGGGAACTAGCGGTTTAGAGACCCAGTACTTC. This translates into CASSLGTSGLETQYF.

CDR3: CASGFFPNNEQFF. CDR3 DNA: TGTGCTAGTGGTTTCTTCCCCAACAATGAGCAGTTCTTC. This chain uses TRBV12-5 with TRBJ2-1; D unresolved. V was clipped by 3 bases and J by 5 bases, with 8 bases between them. Germline V gene lookup returns CDR1 LGHNT and CDR2 FRNRAP. The CDR3 sequence is 13 residues long.

CDR3 sequence reads: CASSYGGDRGYYGYTF. In nucleotides, the CDR3 is TGTGCCAGCAGTTACGGTGGGGACAGGGGATACTATGGCTACACCTTC. This chain links TRBV6-5 with TRBJ1-2; TRBD1 matches 10 bases. Germline V lookup: CDR1 MNHEY, CDR2 SVGAGI. CDR3 length equals 16 residues. After removal of 2 bases from V and 3 bases from J, the junction contained 6 bases not matched to a gene.

The chain combines TRBV5-6 with TRBJ2-2, with D possibly being TRBD1 (7 bases). CDR1 and CDR2 from the germline V gene are SGHDT and YYEEEE. The CDR3 loop spans 16 amino acids. The V end was cut by 4 bases, the J end by 7 bases, with 20 bases between. In DNA form, the CDR3 reads TGTGCCAGCAGCCGTTTTTACAGGGGAGGTATCGGGGAGCTGTTTTTT. Translating gives CASSRFYRGGIGELFF.

CDR3 protein: CASTKKGRQDYTF. The CDR3 region has the DNA TGTGCCAGCACTAAGAAGGGGAGGCAGGACTACACCTTC. The chain couples TRBV6-5 to TRBJ1-2; possible D gene TRBD1, 5 bases. This CDR3 comprises 13 residues. CDR1 and CDR2 (germline): MNHEY, SVGAGI. V gave up 7 bases and J gave up 10 bases, with 19 bases separating them.